What follows are 6 T cell receptor beta chains derived from one specimen sequenced in a study of T cell repertoires in cytomegalovirus infection (dated by TCRdb to the late 2010s). Antigens of these TCRs are unknown. The instrument given in TCRdb is Illumina HiSeq 1500. Using fastp trimming at Q25 and MiXCR clonotype assembly, TCRdb reanalyzed the public sequencing data and kept in-frame beta chains. Duplicate CDR3 protein sequences are folded into a single record with the most common DNA and genes. This sample holds 900,000 to 950,000 distinct CDR3 sequences; 25% to 40% were observed only once. The ten largest clonotypes hold under 15% of the sample. The treatment or condition label, read with the paper, signifies: in vitro stimulation with specific CMV peptide epitopes to enrich CMV-specific T cells. The sample was cultured CD8+ T cells from PBMCs, taken from culture after CMV antigen stimulation. The origin of the receptors is a human donor in good health (CMV status not recorded). Some clones in this sample may be carry-over from other donors' samples.

The chain joins TRBV2 to TRBJ2-7; TRBD2 might be the D (6 bases). The CDR3 sequence is 14 residues long. V lost 5 bases to trimming and J lost 7 bases, with 18 bases between them. Germline values: CDR1 SNHLY, CDR2 FYNNEI. For the CDR3, the DNA is TGTGCCAGCAGTACCATGGGGGGATCCCTAGAGCAGTACTTC. It codes for CASSTMGGSLEQYF.

A few counts support this clonotype. The gene calls are TRBV6-1 and TRBJ1-1; the D is unclear. The CDR3 is 15 amino acids. V was pared by 6 bases and J by 6 bases, with 20 bases between. Germline values: CDR1 MNHNS, CDR2 SASEGT. This CDR3 reads CASSLLRKGHPEAFF. The CDR3 DNA reads as TGTGCCAGCAGCCTCCTAAGGAAGGGCCACCCTGAAGCTTTCTTT.

The chain recombines TRBV19 with TRBJ2-1; D is perhaps TRBD2 (6 bases). V dropped 2 bases and J dropped 4 bases, with 9 bases sitting between them. The CDR3 has 14 residues. Germline V lookup: CDR1 LNHDA, CDR2 SQIVND (reference sequence). The CDR3 loop is CASSISSGYNEQFF. The CDR3 DNA reads TGTGCCAGTAGTATAAGCAGCGGGTACAATGAGCAGTTCTTC.

As regards this clonotype: At one boundary the junction diverges from the germline segment, which might be a read error. The V call is TRBV2, the J call TRBJ1-1, with D maybe TRBD1 (6 bases). The CDR3 is 9 amino acids. CDR1 and CDR2 (germline): SNHLY, FYNNEI. This chain's CDR3 is CASSSDRLF. Written as DNA, the CDR3 is TGTGCCAGCAGTTCAGACAGGCTGTTT.

For this clonotype: A read error may account for a junction end that differs from germline. The rearrangement uses TRBV7-7 and TRBJ2-5; a possible D gene is TRBD1 (5 bases). CDR1 and CDR2 (germline): SSHAT, FNYEAQ (reference sequence). This CDR3 comprises 16 residues. The CDR3 bases are TGTGCTAGCAGCCACCCCCCGCAGGGCATAGTGGAGACCCAGTACTTC. Its translation: CASSHPPQGIVETQYF. The full variable domain, its missing parts supplied by reference TRBV7-7 and TRBJ2-5, is GAGVSQSPRYKVTKRGQDVTLRCDPISSHATLYWYQQALGQGPEFLTYFNYEAQPDKSGLPSDRFSAERPEGSISTLTIQRTEQRDSAMYRCASSHPPQGIVETQYFGPGTRLLVL.

This clonotype was counted between two and nine times. The chain has TRBV7-9 and TRBJ1-6; D possibly corresponds to TRBD1 (5 bases). V was clipped by 6 bases and J by 10 bases, with 19 bases between them. Germline V gene sequence: CDR1 SEHNR, CDR2 FQNEAQ (reference sequence). The length of the CDR3 is 15 residues. DNA of the CDR3: TGTGCCAGCAGTTGGGCGGCAGGGCCAGGATCACCCCTCCACTTT. Its translation is CASSWAAGPGSPLHF.